Listed here are 22 T cell receptor beta chains from one sample, sequenced in a study of radiotherapy plus CTLA-4 blockade in lung cancer. Libraries were prepared by immunoSEQ multiplex PCR; TCRdb keeps only in-frame clonotypes and omits some of them. Of roughly 59,000 clones in the sample, around 74% were seen once. Specimen: peripheral blood, collected from a patient treated with radiotherapy plus ipilimumab. These receptors were collected from a human donor with non-small cell lung cancer whose response to radiotherapy plus ipilimumab could not be evaluated.

The J gene is TRBJ2-3, the V gene TRBV7-7, with D perhaps matching TRBD1 (6 bases). The CDR3 length is 13 residues. CDR1 is SSHAT and CDR2 is FNYEAQ in the germline V gene (reference sequence). V dropped 0 bases and J dropped 9 bases, with 10 bases sitting between them. CDR3 nucleotide sequence: TGTGCCAGCAGCTTAGCCGTAGGGGGAACGCAGTATTTT. Amino acid sequence: CASSLAVGGTQYF.

This clone was counted once. The chain couples TRBV11-2 to TRBJ2-7, with 10 bases lining up with TRBD2. V lost 5 bases and J lost 4; bases outside the gene matches: 11. CDR1 SGHAT and CDR2 FQNNGV come from the germline V gene. This CDR3 region has 16 residues. The CDR3 sequence: CASSDKWLAGEYEQYF. CDR3 sequence (DNA): TGTGCCAGCAGCGACAAATGGCTAGCGGGAGAATACGAGCAGTACTTC.

This clone was observed a few times. This chain joins TRBV6-4 and TRBJ1-5; 7 bases agree with TRBD1. The germline gives CDR1 MRHNA, CDR2 SNTAGT. V was pared by 6 bases and J by 5 bases, with 4 bases of the junction left unmatched. This CDR3 is 13 amino acids long. Here the CDR3 DNA reads TGTGCCAGCAGCCTAGACAGGGATCAGCCCCAGCATTTT. Its protein product is CASSLDRDQPQHF.

The chain joins TRBV5-6 to TRBJ2-1; a weak D match, TRBD2 (7 bases). Germline assignment: CDR1 SGHDT and CDR2 YYEEEE. This CDR3 contains 15 residues. V was trimmed by 4 bases and J by 4 bases, leaving 15 bases between them. The CDR3 sequence is CASSEGGEIYNEQFF. In DNA form, the CDR3 reads TGTGCCAGCAGCGAGGGGGGGGAGATTTACAATGAGCAGTTCTTC.

The J gene is TRBJ2-2, the V gene TRBV6-1, with TRBD2 identical over 8 bases. The germline V gene has CDR1 MNHNS and CDR2 SASEGT. V lost 3 bases, J lost 5 bases, and 5 bases stayed unmatched. The CDR3 is 15 amino acids. This CDR3 is CASSEDLAGTGELFF. CDR3 coding DNA: TGTGCCAGCAGTGAGGACCTAGCGGGTACCGGGGAGCTGTTTTTT.

The chain uses TRBV27 and TRBJ2-5; D ambiguous. The CDR3 is made up of 15 amino acids. CDR1 is MNHEY, CDR2 SMNVEV, per germline (reference sequence). V dropped 5 bases and J dropped 5 bases, with 18 bases sitting between them. CDR3 sequence reads: CASSTAGEGWETQYF. CDR3 DNA sequence: TGTGCCAGCAGTACCGCAGGCGAAGGCTGGGAGACCCAGTACTTC.

The CDR3, as DNA: TGTGCCAGCAGCTTGGGACAGGCAACTAATGAAAAACTGTTTTTT. Protein: CASSLGQATNEKLFF. The chain joins TRBV5-4 to TRBJ1-4; D may be TRBD1 (6 bases). CDR3 size: 15 residues. Germline CDR1 and CDR2: SGHNT and YYREEE (reference sequence). V was trimmed by 0 bases and J by 0 bases, leaving 6 bases between them.

The rearrangement links TRBV5-1 to TRBJ2-1; 7 bases line up with TRBD2. Germline loops: CDR1 SGHRS, CDR2 YFSETQ. V lost 5 bases to trimming and J lost 0 bases; unmatched junction nucleotides: 8. The CDR3 has 16 residues. The CDR3 DNA is TGCGCCAGCAGATCTTACCTAGCGGCCTCCTACAATGAGCAGTTCTTC. This translates into CASRSYLAASYNEQFF.

This clone was observed a handful of times. The gene calls are TRBV7-9 and TRBJ2-5; D is perhaps TRBD1 (6 bases). The CDR3 consists of 14 residues. The V gene lost 5 bases and the J gene lost 2 bases, with 12 bases spanning the gap. CDR1 and CDR2 (germline): SEHNR, FQNEAQ (reference sequence). The CDR3 DNA reads as TGTGCCAGCAGCCCAACAGGGATTCAAGAGACCCAGTACTTC. The encoded protein is CASSPTGIQETQYF.

This chain connects TRBV5-5 to TRBJ2-7, with D maybe TRBD1 (5 bases). The CDR3 runs to 13 residues. With 6 bases removed from V and 0 bases from J, the gap between germline ends came to 10 bases. Germline values: CDR1 SGHKS, CDR2 YYEKEE (reference sequence). CDR3 nucleotides: TGTGCCAGCACCTCGACAGTCTCCTACGAGCAGTACTTC. It encodes CASTSTVSYEQYF.

V and J are TRBV9 and TRBJ2-1; 9 nucleotides line up with TRBD2. The CDR3 loop spans 15 amino acids. Per germline, CDR1 SGDLS and CDR2 YYNGEE. J gave up 6 bases and V 4 bases, and 8 bases lay outside the gene matches. The CDR3 coding sequence is TGTGCCAGCAGCCCTGCGGGGGGGGCGGGCAATGAGCAGTTCTTC. This sequence encodes CASSPAGGAGNEQFF.

The genes are TRBV7-3 and TRBJ2-3, with 10 bases that match TRBD2. Germline trimming cut 5 bases from V and 5 bases from J; bases unmatched to any gene: 7. Germline assignment: CDR1 SGHTA and CDR2 FQGTGA. The CDR3 length is 15 residues. In nucleotides, the CDR3 is TGTGCCAGCAGCATCCTAGCGGGGGATAGAGATACGCAGTATTTT. Encoded protein: CASSILAGDRDTQYF.

The table lists this clone with a few counts. The chain is built from TRBV19 and TRBJ2-2, with D perhaps TRBD1 (6 bases). Germline-derived CDR1 and CDR2 are LNHDA and SQIVND (reference sequence). Trimming stripped 8 bases from V and 1 base from J, with 14 bases between. This CDR3 region has 15 residues. CDR3 protein: CASRTAQLNTGELFF. The CDR3 nucleotides read TGTGCCAGTCGGACAGCGCAATTGAACACCGGGGAGCTGTTTTTT.

This clone has only a few counts. The rearrangement uses TRBV4-1 and TRBJ2-3, with D hard to call. The CDR3 is made up of 13 amino acids. V lost 3 bases and J lost 8, with 12 bases in between. Germline assignment: CDR1 MGHRA and CDR2 YSYEKL. In nucleotides, the CDR3 is TGCGCCAGCAGCCAGGCCCCCATCAGTACGCAGTATTTT. Translated: CASSQAPISTQYF.

This clone turned up a few times. The V call is TRBV6-5, the J call TRBJ1-1; TRBD1 matches 9 bases. CDR1 and CDR2 from the germline V gene are MNHEY and SVGAGI. The V gene end was trimmed by 4 bases and the J gene end by 7 bases; junction bases not matched to a gene: 7. The CDR3 has 14 residues. CDR3 nucleotide sequence: TGTGCCAGCAGTTCCTTGGACAGGGGAGGTGAAGCTTTCTTT. Its protein is CASSSLDRGGEAFF.

The table lists this clone with a few counts. The V and J genes are TRBV7-2 and TRBJ1-5; possibly TRBD1 for D (5 bases). The V end lost 2 bases, the J end lost 4 bases, and 12 bases lay between the germline ends. The CDR3 spans 15 residues. Looked up from germline, CDR1 is SGHTA and CDR2 is FQGNSA. The CDR3 DNA is TGTGCCAGCAGCTTAACCCTGACAGAGAATCAGCCCCAGCATTTT. Amino acid sequence: CASSLTLTENQPQHF.

The chain carries TRBV5-1 and TRBJ1-1; D gene uncertain. V was trimmed by 3 bases and J by 1 base, leaving 10 bases between them. The CDR3 spans 14 residues. The germline CDR1 and CDR2 sequences are SGHRS and YFSETQ. The CDR3 spells CASSSSTANTEAFF. The CDR3 DNA reads TGCGCCAGCAGCTCGTCTACAGCGAACACTGAAGCTTTCTTT.

The V gene is TRBV4-2, the J gene TRBJ2-5; 11 bases agree with TRBD2. With V trimmed by 0 bases and J by 5 bases, 2 bases remained unmatched. This CDR3 contains 15 residues. Germline CDR1 is LGHNA and CDR2 is YNFKEQ. The CDR3 is CASSQETSGSETQYF. Written as DNA, the CDR3 is TGTGCCAGCAGCCAAGAAACTAGCGGGAGTGAGACCCAGTACTTC.

This clone ranks as medium-sized. The chain uses TRBV5-1 and TRBJ1-2, with 8 bases that match TRBD1. The CDR3 spans 13 residues. The V and J ends lost 0 bases and 8 bases, in that order; junction bases with no gene match: 3. Per germline, CDR1 SGHRS and CDR2 YFSETQ. CDR3 residues: CASSLATGDGYTF. The CDR3 DNA sequence: TGCGCCAGCAGCTTGGCGACAGGGGACGGCTACACCTTC.

The chain joins TRBV7-2 to TRBJ2-7; the match to TRBD2 covers 8 bases. The V segment lost 4 bases and the J segment 2 bases; nucleotides outside the gene matches: 19. CDR1 is SGHTA, CDR2 FQGNSA, per germline. CDR3 length equals 19 residues. The CDR3 loop reads CASSSPRISGNARAYEQYF. The CDR3 bases are TGTGCCAGCAGCTCGCCACGCATTAGCGGGAATGCGAGAGCCTACGAGCAGTACTTC. Using reference TRBV7-2 and TRBJ2-7 for the parts outside the CDR3, the full variable domain is GAGVSQSPSNKVTEKGKDVELRCDPISGHTALYWYRQSLGQGLEFLIYFQGNSAPDKSGLPSDRFSAERTGGSVSTLTIQRTQQEDSAVYLCASSSPRISGNARAYEQYFGPGTRLTVT.

This clone has only one observation. The chain combines TRBV7-2 with TRBJ2-7; 10 bases match TRBD2. V shed 5 bases, J shed 7 bases, and the junction held 11 bases outside the gene matches. The CDR3 is made up of 15 amino acids. CDR1 is SGHTA, CDR2 FQGNSA, per germline. The CDR3, as DNA: TGTGCCAGCAGCCGATCTAGCGGGGGACCTTTGGAGCAGTACTTC. This gives the protein CASSRSSGGPLEQYF.

The sample holds one count of this clone. This sequence joins TRBV5-1 and TRBJ2-5; 9 bases are a match to TRBD1. Trimming cost V 3 bases and J 5 bases; bases outside gene matches: 5. The CDR3 has 14 amino acids. Germline V lookup: CDR1 SGHRS, CDR2 YFSETQ. In DNA, the CDR3 is TGCGCCAGCAGCTGGACGACAGGGGGTGAGACCCAGTACTTC. Translated, it gives CASSWTTGGETQYF.